These T cell receptor beta chains were read from a single sample in a study of cytomegalovirus exposure and HLA in healthy donors. Libraries were prepared by immunoSEQ multiplex PCR; TCRdb keeps only in-frame clonotypes and omits some of them. The sample has about 160,000 clones; 80% to 90% are singletons. Sequencing was done on a sample of PBMCs. Receptors originate from a man between 18 and 29 years old in good health and CMV-seropositive. Each CDR3 is given with its conserved first and last residue. Each record gives: D gene, J gene, V gene, clone size, CDR3 DNA, CDR3 protein. A D gene is named only where the DNA matches it firmly. Clone size is shown for a subset of rows, as once, few, many or a class of expanded clone.

TRBD2	TRBJ2-3	TRBV28	-	TGTGCCAGCAGTTCTCGAAGAAGCGGGACGAGGGGCACAGATACGCAGTATTTT	CASSSRRSGTRGTDTQYF
TRBD1	TRBJ1-2	TRBV6-4	-	TGTGCCAGCAGTGAATCGGCGGGACAGGGCTATGGCTACACCTTC	CASSESAGQGYGYTF
TRBD2	TRBJ2-4	TRBV6-6	-	TGTGCCAGTAGCGGGGGGACCGACAAAAACATTCAGTACTTC	CASSGGTDKNIQYF
-	TRBJ2-7	TRBV6-1	-	TGTGCCAGCAGACCACCCGAGACTTCAAAGGTGGGGCAGTACTTC	CASRPPETSKVGQYF
-	TRBJ2-7	TRBV7-9	-	TGTGCCAGCACCTCCCATCCAGGGGGGTCCTACGAGCAGTACTTC	CASTSHPGGSYEQYF
-	TRBJ1-1	TRBV10-2	-	TGCGCCAGCAGTGCCCGGGGAAGGACCGGAGCTGAAGCTTTCTTT	CASSARGRTGAEAFF
TRBD1	TRBJ2-2	TRBV11-2	-	TGTGCCAGCAGCCTCACAGGGGGCACCGGGGAGCTGTTTTTT	CASSLTGGTGELFF
-	TRBJ1-1	TRBV30	-	TGTGCCTGGGGCAAGTCCGAAGCTTTCTTT	CAWGKSEAFF
-	TRBJ2-1	TRBV7-9	-	TGTGCCAGCAGCTTAGACCCCGTACAGGGTAGGGAGCTGGTCTTC	CASSLDPVQGRELVF
-	TRBJ1-5	TRBV4-1	-	TGCGCCAGCAGCTCCCCGGAGAGGAATCAGCCCCAGCATTTT	CASSSPERNQPQHF
TRBD1	TRBJ1-6	TRBV6-6	once	TGTGCCAGCAGCTACGCCCAGGGGGCGAGTTCACCCCTCCACTTT	CASSYAQGASSPLHF
-	TRBJ2-5	TRBV7-9	-	TGTGCCAGCAGCCTTGTGTCGCAAGAGACCCAGTACTTC	CASSLVSQETQYF
-	TRBJ2-1	TRBV9	once	TGTGCCAGCCAAAGGGGGGGGCGGCAATTCTTC	CASQRGGRQFF
TRBD2	TRBJ2-3	TRBV4-1	-	TGCGCCAGCAGCCAACTTAGGACTAGCGGGGGTGGAGATACGCAGTATTTT	CASSQLRTSGGGDTQYF
-	TRBJ2-4	TRBV21-1	-	TGTGCCAGCAGCAAATGGATAGGGGACAGAGAAAACATTCAGTACTTC	CASSKWIGDRENIQYF
-	TRBJ2-7	TRBV4-1	-	TGCGCCAGCAGTCAAGGGGCCGAGCAGTACTTC	CASSQGAEQYF
TRBD1	TRBJ1-2	TRBV5-1	-	TGCGCCAGCAGTTCCGGGACAGGGTACGACTATGGCTACACCTTC	CASSSGTGYDYGYTF
TRBD2	TRBJ2-1	TRBV29-1	-	TGCAGCGTTGAGCCCGGGACTAGCGGCAATGAGCAGTTCTTC	CSVEPGTSGNEQFF
TRBD1	TRBJ1-2	TRBV7-2	few	TGTGCCAGCAGCTTTACAGGGGAGCAAGGCTACACCTTC	CASSFTGEQGYTF
-	TRBJ1-1	TRBV7-2	-	TGTGCCAGCAGCTTAACTAGTGTTGGTGAAGCTTTCTTT	CASSLTSVGEAFF
TRBD1	TRBJ1-5	TRBV10-3	-	TGTGCCATCAGTGACCAGGGGGGCGGGTTCCAGCCCCAGCATTTT	CAISDQGGGFQPQHF
TRBD1	TRBJ2-1	TRBV9	once	TGTGCCAGCAGCGTAGAGGGGACAGGGGTCAATGAGCAGTTCTTC	CASSVEGTGVNEQFF
TRBD2	TRBJ2-2	TRBV7-2	few	TGTGCCAGCACCGGACTGGCGGGGGTCACCGGGGAGCTGTTTTTT	CASTGLAGVTGELFF
TRBD1	TRBJ1-2	TRBV7-9	-	TGTGCCAGCAGCTTAGCTTACATCGGGACAGGGAAGGGTGGCTACACCTTC	CASSLAYIGTGKGGYTF
-	TRBJ2-7	TRBV7-9	-	TGTGCCAGCAGCACGGTTGGGAGAGGGTTCTACGAGCAGTACTTC	CASSTVGRGFYEQYF
-	TRBJ1-2	TRBV9	few	TGTGCCAGCAGCTTGGAGGGAGGCTACACCTTC	CASSLEGGYTF
TRBD1	TRBJ2-1	TRBV25-1	-	TGTGCCAGCAGTGGCAGGGGGCCTTACAATGAGCAGTTCTTC	CASSGRGPYNEQFF
TRBD1	TRBJ2-7	TRBV6-6	once	TGTGCCAGCACCGTCGGGACAGGGCTCTACGAGCAGTACTTC	CASTVGTGLYEQYF
TRBD1	TRBJ2-2	TRBV6-5	-	TGTGCCAGCGAGACAGGGGGCACCGGGGAGCTGTTTTTT	CASETGGTGELFF
TRBD1	TRBJ1-5	TRBV29-1	-	TGCAGCTTCCGTTCCGGGACAGGTGGTCAGCCCCAGCATTTT	CSFRSGTGGQPQHF
TRBD2	TRBJ2-5	TRBV27	-	TGTGCCAGCAACCCCGTGGGCGGGGGCCAAGAGACCCAGTACTTC	CASNPVGGGQETQYF
-	TRBJ1-2	TRBV7-8	-	TGTGCCAGCAGCTTAGTTCCCAGGGGTGGTTATGGCTACACCTTC	CASSLVPRGGYGYTF
TRBD1	TRBJ1-5	TRBV6-6	few	TGTGCCAGCAGCACCACACAGGGGGCGTTGGGTCAGCCCCAGCATTTT	CASSTTQGALGQPQHF
TRBD2	TRBJ2-5	TRBV5-6	-	TGTGCCAGCAGCTTGGTTGGGGCTAGCGGGGAAGAGACCCAGTACTTC	CASSLVGASGEETQYF
-	TRBJ2-3	TRBV11-2	-	TGTGCCAGCAGCTTAGGGGTAGCCGTCGGCCCAGATACGCAGTATTTT	CASSLGVAVGPDTQYF
TRBD2	TRBJ2-3	TRBV9	once	TGTGCCAGCAGCGTAGGGCGGGGGGGCGAAGATACGCAGTATTTT	CASSVGRGGEDTQYF
-	TRBJ1-1	TRBV7-2	few	TGTGCCAGCAACTTAATCCAGAACACTGAAGCTTTCTTT	CASNLIQNTEAFF
TRBD1	TRBJ2-7	TRBV9	-	TGTGCCAGCAGCGCCGGGACAGGGGGCGGGGATCCCTACGAGCAGTACTTC	CASSAGTGGGDPYEQYF
-	TRBJ2-7	TRBV29-1	once	TGCAGCGTTGACAGAGGCCACGAGCAGTACTTC	CSVDRGHEQYF
-	TRBJ1-2	TRBV11-3	-	TGTGCCAGCAGCCCTTTCTCGGGACTTCGCAACTATGGCTACACCTTC	CASSPFSGLRNYGYTF
-	TRBJ1-2	TRBV11-2	-	TGTGCCAGCAGCTTACAATTTCCTAACTATGGCTACACCTTC	CASSLQFPNYGYTF
TRBD2	TRBJ2-1	TRBV10-3	-	TGTGCCATCAGTGAGGTAGCGGGGACCTACAATGAGCAGTTCTTC	CAISEVAGTYNEQFF
-	TRBJ2-1	TRBV10-3	once	TGTGCCATCAGTGAGTCCCTGAGCGGCAATGAGCAGTTCTTC	CAISESLSGNEQFF
TRBD2	TRBJ2-1	TRBV7-2	-	TGTGCCAGCAGCTTAGGGGTCATGGGGAGGGATGAGCAGTTCTTC	CASSLGVMGRDEQFF
TRBD1	TRBJ1-6	TRBV7-9	-	TGTGCCAGCAGCTTCGGGACAGGAAGGACTTCACCCCTCCACTTT	CASSFGTGRTSPLHF
-	TRBJ1-1	TRBV5-6	-	TGTGCCAGCAGCTTTAGTGGGAACACTGAAGCTTTCTTT	CASSFSGNTEAFF
-	TRBJ1-4	TRBV6-5	-	TGTGCCAGCAGTTCCTCTTCCACAACTAATGAAAAACTGTTTTTT	CASSSSSTTNEKLFF
-	TRBJ1-1	TRBV19	few	TGTGCCAGTACCGTCATGTCGGGGGGCACTGAAGCTTTCTTT	CASTVMSGGTEAFF
-	TRBJ1-1	TRBV2	-	TGTGCCAGCAGCACCCGAGGGAGGGTGCCGTCTTTCTTT	CASSTRGRVPSFF
-	TRBJ2-5	TRBV5-1	-	TGCGCCAGCAGCTTAAATCCCGAGAGGGCCCAGTACTTC	CASSLNPERAQYF
TRBD1	TRBJ1-3	TRBV30	-	TGTGCCTGGACAGGGGGAAAAAACACCATATATTTT	CAWTGGKNTIYF
-	TRBJ1-1	TRBV28	-	TGTGCCACCTCGGGAGGGGAGGACACTGAAGCTTTCTTT	CATSGGEDTEAFF
-	TRBJ2-5	TRBV11-2	-	TGTGCCAGCAGCCTAAAGCCGGAGGAGACCCAGTACTTC	CASSLKPEETQYF
TRBD1	TRBJ2-5	TRBV5-1	-	TGCGCCAGCAGCTCAGGGGACAGGGCCCAGGAGACCCAGTACTTC	CASSSGDRAQETQYF